These 32 T cell receptor beta chains were sequenced from one sample in a study of T cell clonality in common variable immunodeficiency. Study-wide results and limits: Fewer deletions and N-nucleotide insertions were reportedly seen in common variable immunodeficiency TCR beta sequences.

Some clones are missing from TCRdb's copy, which holds only in-frame ones; the method was immunoSEQ multiplex PCR. In total the sample includes about 28,000 clones, none of them seen once. No antigen has been identified for these receptors. The sample consisted of peripheral blood mononuclear cells. The receptors were sampled from a human donor with common variable immunodeficiency.

Remarks on this clone: Read sequence stops 3 residues before the CDR3 end, and the germline J gene provides the missing end. V is TRBV7-3 and J is TRBJ1-1; 9 bases fit TRBD1. The CDR3 covers 14 residues. V was pared by 5 bases and J by 7 bases, with 8 bases of the junction left unmatched. Germline V CDR1 and CDR2: SGHTA, FQGTGA. CDR3 DNA (partial): TGTGCCAGCAGCCCTGGGACAGGGCGGGGTGAA. Protein: CASSPGTGRGE. The entire CDR3 protein reads CASSPGTGRGEAFF. The full variable domain, rest sourced from reference TRBV7-3 and TRBJ1-1, is GAGVSQTPSNKVTEKGKYVELRCDPISGHTALYWYRQSLGQGPEFLIYFQGTGAADDSGLPNDRFFAVRPEGSVSTLKIQRTERGDSAVYLCASSPGTGRGEAFFGQGTRLTVV.

This clone was seen at least ten times. The CDR3 is cut off 3 residues early in the read; its end comes from the germline J gene. The V and J genes are TRBV18 and TRBJ2-3, with TRBD2 matching over 10 bases. V shed 2 bases and J 5 bases; nucleotides not matched to a gene: 7. The CDR3 loop spans 16 amino acids. Germline-derived CDR1 and CDR2 are KGHSH and LQKENI. CDR3 DNA (partial): TGTGCCAGCTCACCAAGTGGACTAGCGGCCGGAGATACG. It translates to CASSPSGLAAGDT. The complete CDR3 sequence is CASSPSGLAAGDTQYF.

This clone was observed a handful of times. The read falls 3 residues short of the CDR3 end, and the missing part is taken from the germline J gene. The rearrangement uses TRBV7-9 and TRBJ1-6; 9 nucleotides agree with TRBD1. V lost 3 bases to trimming and J lost 11 bases; unmatched junction nucleotides: 5. Germline V gives CDR1 SEHNR, CDR2 FQNEAQ (reference sequence). The CDR3 is made up of 14 amino acids. The sequenced part of the CDR3 DNA is TGTGCCAGCAGCTTTTCCGGGACAGGGCCACCC. Amino acids: CASSFSGTGPP. The whole CDR3 sequence is CASSFSGTGPPLHF.

Turning to this clone: The junction departs from germline at one end; a sequencing error may be responsible. The read gets to within 3 residues of the CDR3 end, and the germline J gene fills in the rest. The genes are TRBV18 and TRBJ2-1, with TRBD1 identical over 7 bases. The germline V gene has CDR1 KGHSH and CDR2 LQKENI. The CDR3 spans 14 residues. The CDR3 here is CASSPGTEHNEQFF. Incomplete CDR3 DNA: TGTGCCAGTTCACCCGGGACAGAACACAATGAG.

There are a few counts of this clone. The read is 3 residues too short to cover the CDR3 end, so that end is filled in from the germline J gene. This chain uses TRBV7-2 with TRBJ2-1, with 9 bases lining up with TRBD2. Germline V CDR1 and CDR2: SGHTA, FQGNSA. The J segment lost 3 bases and the V segment lost 5 bases, leaving 5 bases of the junction unmatched. The CDR3 is 15 amino acids. The part of the CDR3 DNA that was read is TGTGCCAGCAGCCGACGAGCGGGGGGCTACAATGAG. Its protein is CASSRRAGGYNE. The CDR3 in full is CASSRRAGGYNEQFF.

Regarding this clone: The read stops 3 residues short of the end of the CDR3; the missing end is completed from the germline J gene. J is TRBJ2-5 and V is TRBV6-2 or TRBV6-3, with TRBD2 matching over 8 bases. The CDR3 runs 14 residues. The V gene end was trimmed by 3 bases and the J gene end by 7 bases; junction bases not matched to a gene: 7. Germline CDR1 is MNHEY and CDR2 is SVGEGT. CDR3 amino acids: CASSYSGAPGTQYF. The part of the CDR3 DNA that was read is TGTGCCAGCAGTTATAGCGGGGCCCCCGGGACC.

As concerns this clone: The read is 3 residues too short to cover the CDR3 end, so that end is filled in from the germline J gene. The chain has TRBV7-9 and TRBJ1-1, with TRBD1 matching 7 bases. The CDR3 contains 15 residues. Germline V CDR1 and CDR2: SEHNR, FQNEAQ (reference sequence). V lost 1 base, J lost 5 bases, and 7 bases stayed unmatched. CDR3 region: CASSLEPGGGTEAFF. CDR3 DNA, as far as it was read: TGTGCCAGCAGCTTAGAGCCAGGGGGTGGAACTGAA.

This clone was seen ten or more times. The read terminates 3 residues ahead of where the CDR3 ends, so the germline J gene completes it. The genes are TRBV20-1 and TRBJ1-1; a weak D match, TRBD1 (5 bases). Trimming took off 3 bases at V and 1 base at J, with 12 bases between the two ends. The CDR3 length is 14 residues. Germline values: CDR1 DFQATT, CDR2 SNEGSKA (reference sequence). CDR3: CSASAGLPNTEAFF. CDR3 DNA (partial): TGCAGTGCTAGCGCGGGACTCCCGAACACTGAA.

This clone was seen a few times. Partial CDR3 DNA: TGTGCCAGCAGCCCCGCCCAAGGGGGATTAAGCAATCAGCCC. This sequence encodes CASSPAQGGLSNQP. The CDR3 in full is CASSPAQGGLSNQPQHF. The chain is built from TRBV7-6 and TRBJ1-5; a weak D match, TRBD1 (6 bases). Sequencing ends 3 residues short of the CDR3 end; the germline J gene provides the rest. CDR1 is SGHVS and CDR2 is FNYEAQ in the germline V gene. Trimming took off 5 bases at V and 1 base at J, with 18 bases between the two ends. This CDR3 region has 17 residues.

This clone was seen more than once but under ten times. From the germline J gene comes the end of the CDR3, since the read stops 3 residues before it. The chain uses TRBV7-2 and TRBJ1-1, with 9 nucleotides matching TRBD1. The CDR3 extends over 15 amino acids. Trimming removed 5 bases from V and 4 bases from J; junction bases left unmatched: 8. Germline V lookup: CDR1 SGHTA, CDR2 FQGNSA. CDR3 protein: CASSKGQGRGTEAFF. The CDR3 DNA, read in part, is TGTGCCAGCAGCAAGGGACAGGGCCGAGGCACTGAA. Supplemented by reference TRBV7-2 and TRBJ1-1, the full variable domain reads GAGVSQSPSNKVTEKGKDVELRCDPISGHTALYWYRQSLGQGLEFLIYFQGNSAPDKSGLPSDRFSAERTGGSVSTLTIQRTQQEDSAVYLCASSKGQGRGTEAFFGQGTRLTVV.

About this clone itself: The sequenced fragment ends 3 residues before the CDR3 boundary, so the rest is inferred from the germline J gene. The chain joins TRBV7-3 to TRBJ2-2; tentatively, D is TRBD2 (5 bases). V was cut by 2 bases and J by 3 bases, with 10 bases left in between. CDR1 SGHTA and CDR2 FQGTGA come from the germline V gene. CDR3 length: 15 residues. The sequenced CDR3 bases are TGTGCCAGCAGCTTACACACGGGGTACACCGGGGAG. It yields the protein CASSLHTGYTGE. The entire CDR3 is CASSLHTGYTGELFF.

The CDR3 region is CAWGRGRNQPQHF. The part of the CDR3 DNA that was read is TGTGCCTGGGGCCGGGGGAGAAATCAGCCC. The J gene is TRBJ1-5, the V gene TRBV30, with D perhaps TRBD1 (5 bases). The read terminates 3 residues before the CDR3 end, so the remaining end is supplied by the germline J gene. V was pared by 5 bases and J by 4 bases, with 12 bases between. Germline loops: CDR1 GTSNPN, CDR2 SVGIG (reference sequence). This CDR3 has 13 residues. The entire variable domain, with the rest obtained from reference TRBV30 and TRBJ1-5, is as follows: SQTIHQWPATLVQPVGSPLSLECTVEGTSNPNLYWYRQAAGRGLQLLFYSVGIGQISSEVPQNLSASRPQDRQFILSSKKLLLSDSGFYLCAWGRGRNQPQHFGDGTRLSIL.

This clone was detected only a few times. The CDR3 end is not reached by the read, which stops 3 residues before it; the germline J gene fills it in. The V call is TRBV7-9, the J call TRBJ2-7; 8 bases are shared with TRBD1. Trimming at V came to 6 bases and at J to 3 bases, leaving 7 bases not matched to a gene. This CDR3 is built from 14 residues. The germline V gene has CDR1 SEHNR and CDR2 FQNEAQ (reference sequence). Incomplete CDR3 DNA: TGTGCCAGCAGGCCACAGGGGGGAATCTACGAG. Amino acids: CASRPQGGIYE. The CDR3 in full is CASRPQGGIYEQYF. Full variable domain (remainder filled in from reference TRBV7-9 and TRBJ2-7): DTGVSQNPRHKITKRGQNVTFRCDPISEHNRLYWYRQTLGQGPEFLTYFQNEAQLEKSRLLSDRFSAERPKGSFSTLEIQRTEQGDSAMYLCASRPQGGIYEQYFGPGTRLTVT.

On this clone: The sequence runs out 3 residues before the end of the CDR3; the remainder is reconstructed from the germline J gene. The chain joins TRBV29-1 to TRBJ2-7, with TRBD1 matching 8 bases. J lost 0 bases, V lost 7 bases, and 5 bases had no gene match. Looked up from germline, CDR1 is SQVTM and CDR2 is ANQGSEA. CDR3 size: 13 residues. CDR3 DNA, as far as it was read: TGCAGCGCTCGGGACAGGAGCTCCTACGAG. Translated, it gives CSARDRSSYE. The full CDR3 protein reads CSARDRSSYEQYF.

This clone was picked up a small number of times. The read terminates 3 residues before the CDR3 end, so the remaining end is supplied by the germline J gene. The chain uses TRBV7-6 and TRBJ1-1; 7 nucleotides agree with TRBD1. CDR3 length: 14 amino acids. CDR1 SGHVS and CDR2 FNYEAQ come from the germline V gene. V was pared by 2 bases and J by 2 bases, with 2 bases of the junction left unmatched. The CDR3 here is CASSLRGPNTEAFF. The covered CDR3 bases are TGTGCCAGCAGCTTAAGGGGGCCCAACACTGAA. Together with reference TRBV7-6 and TRBJ1-1, the CDR3 gives the full variable domain: GAGVSQSPRYKVTKRGQDVALRCDPISGHVSLYWYRQALGQGPEFLTYFNYEAQQDKSGLPNDRFSAERPEGSISTLTIQRTEQRDSAMYRCASSLRGPNTEAFFGQGTRLTVV.

This clone came up many times. The read terminates 3 residues ahead of where the CDR3 ends, so the germline J gene completes it. The V and J genes are TRBV12-3 or TRBV12-4 and TRBJ2-2; D is undetermined. This CDR3 comprises 12 residues. Trimming shortened V by 5 bases and J by 5 bases, and 6 bases separated the two germline ends. CDR3 DNA (partial): TGTGCCAGCAGTCGGGTAACCGGGGAG. This sequence encodes CASSRVTGE. The full CDR3 protein reads CASSRVTGELFF.

This clone has more than one count but fewer than ten. The CDR3 end lies 3 residues beyond the end of the read and is filled in from the germline J gene. This rearrangement joins TRBV2 to TRBJ2-7; TRBD2 matches 7 bases. Germline V gives CDR1 SNHLY, CDR2 FYNNEI. V trimming: 7 bases; J trimming: 5 bases; junction bases outside the gene matches: 5. This CDR3 comprises 12 residues. The CDR3 DNA, read in part, is TGTGCCAGCATGCGGGGGTTTGACGAG. Protein product: CASMRGFDE. The full CDR3 protein is CASMRGFDEQYF. The entire variable domain, with the rest obtained from reference TRBV2 and TRBJ2-7, is as follows: EPEVTQTPSHQVTQMGQEVILRCVPISNHLYFYWYRQILGQKVEFLVSFYNNEISEKSEIFDDQFSVERPDGSNFTLKIRSTKLEDSAMYFCASMRGFDEQYFGPGTRLTVT.

This clone was seen many times. The read ends 3 residues early relative to the CDR3; the germline J gene fills the gap. The chain is built from TRBV7-8 and TRBJ1-1; TRBD1 matches at 10 bases. Per the germline V gene, CDR1 is SGHVS and CDR2 is FQNEAQ. The J segment lost 5 bases and the V segment lost 4 bases, leaving 10 bases of the junction unmatched. The CDR3 has 16 amino acids. Incomplete CDR3 DNA: TGTGCCAGCAGCTCGCCCCGGGACAGGGGTCGGACTGAA. This sequence encodes CASSSPRDRGRTE. The full CDR3 protein reads CASSSPRDRGRTEAFF.

The sample holds many counts of this clone. The read terminates 3 residues before the CDR3 end, so the remaining end is supplied by the germline J gene. The chain couples TRBV7-2 to TRBJ2-3; possibly TRBD2 for D (6 bases). The CDR3 has 15 amino acids. V lost 5 bases and J 2 bases, leaving 14 bases between the germline ends. The germline CDR1 and CDR2 sequences are SGHTA and FQGNSA. Incomplete CDR3 DNA: TGTGCCAGCAGCGTACTAGCTAGTAACACAGATACG. It specifies CASSVLASNTDT. The CDR3 reads in full as CASSVLASNTDTQYF.

As regards this clone: The CDR3 end falls 3 residues outside the read, so it is completed with the germline J gene. This sequence joins TRBV19 and TRBJ1-5; D uncertain. The CDR3 extends over 13 amino acids. Trimming left V 5 bases short and J 0 bases short, with 5 bases between. The germline CDR1 and CDR2 sequences are LNHDA and SQIVND (reference sequence). This chain's CDR3 is CASSLNSNQPQHF. The part of the CDR3 DNA that was read is TGTGCCAGTAGTCTTAATAGCAATCAGCCC.

A remark on this clone: The CDR3 goes on 3 residues after the read ends, and that part is filled in from the germline J gene. The V and J genes are TRBV2 and TRBJ1-1; 11 nucleotides line up with TRBD1. From germline, CDR1 is SNHLY and CDR2 FYNNEI. The CDR3 totals 14 residues. Unmatched junction bases numbered 7, after V lost 7 bases and J lost 6 bases. CDR3: CASTPGQGVSEAFF. The CDR3 DNA, read in part, is TGTGCCAGCACCCCGGGACAGGGGGTCTCTGAA.

This clone was recorded many times. The CDR3 end is not reached by the read, which stops 3 residues before it; the germline J gene fills it in. J is TRBJ2-7 and V is TRBV30; D gene ambiguous. CDR1 and CDR2 (germline): GTSNPN, SVGIG (reference sequence). The CDR3 spans 11 residues. V dropped 2 bases and J dropped 2 bases, with 4 bases sitting between them. The CDR3: CAWSITYEQYF. The CDR3 bases that were read are TGTGCCTGGAGTATAACCTACGAG.

This clone has ten or more counts. Incomplete CDR3 DNA: TGTGCCACCTTACCAGGGTTGGCCGGGGAG. Translation: CATLPGLAGE. The whole CDR3 sequence reads CATLPGLAGELFF. This chain joins TRBV10-3 and TRBJ2-2, with TRBD1 as a possible D gene (5 bases). The CDR3 end lies 3 residues beyond the end of the read and is filled in from the germline J gene. CDR3 length: 13 amino acids. Germline lookup yields CDR1 ENHRY and CDR2 SYGVKD. The V end lost 10 bases, the J end lost 6 bases, and 15 bases lay between the germline ends.

Regarding this clone: The read ends 3 residues before the CDR3 terminus; that terminus is restored from the germline J gene. The chain joins TRBV10-2 to TRBJ2-7; tentatively, D is TRBD1 (6 bases). Germline CDR1 WSHSY, CDR2 SAAADI. Trimming pared 2 bases from V and 2 bases from J, leaving 10 bases between. The CDR3 contains 14 residues. CDR3 DNA (partial): TGCGCCAGCAGTGAGGCGCGACAGGCCTACGAG. Encoded protein: CASSEARQAYE. The complete CDR3 reads CASSEARQAYEQYF.

This clone was recorded many times. The read is 3 residues too short to cover the CDR3 end, so that end is filled in from the germline J gene. The rearrangement joins TRBV5-1 to TRBJ1-3; D is undetermined. The germline V gene encodes CDR1 SGHRS and CDR2 YFSETQ. Between the trimmed V and J ends, which lost 0 bases and 0 bases, there was a span of 10 bases. CDR3 length equals 16 residues. The CDR3 DNA, read in part, is TGCGCCAGCAGCTTGGGCCTCTTCAGCTCTGGAAACACC. Protein sequence: CASSLGLFSSGNT. The full-length CDR3 reads as CASSLGLFSSGNTIYF.

This clone has ten or more counts. The CDR3 spells CASSEYASEQFF. CDR3 DNA (partial): TGTGCCAGCAGCGAGTACGCCAGTGAG. This rearrangement joins TRBV6-2 or TRBV6-3 to TRBJ2-1; D uncertain. The read is 3 residues too short to cover the CDR3 end, so that end is filled in from the germline J gene. Germline CDR1 reads MNHEY; CDR2 reads SVGEGT. The V gene lost 6 bases and the J gene lost 9 bases, with 12 bases spanning the gap. CDR3 length equals 12 residues.

The table lists this clone with a few counts. The read is 3 residues too short to cover the CDR3 end, so that end is filled in from the germline J gene. The V gene is TRBV18, the J gene TRBJ2-2, with 7 bases lining up with TRBD1. Germline V gives CDR1 KGHSH, CDR2 LQKENI. CDR3 length: 13 residues. V lost 4 bases to trimming and J lost 4 bases; unmatched junction nucleotides: 0. The CDR3 here is CASSQGATGELFF. The covered CDR3 bases are TGTGCCAGCTCACAGGGGGCCACCGGGGAG.

The CDR3 bases that were read are TGTGCCAGCAGCCCCCGGACTAGCGGGGGGGCCTCTGCAGATACG. Translated: CASSPRTSGGASADT. The whole CDR3 is CASSPRTSGGASADTQYF. The chain combines TRBV7-6 with TRBJ2-3; TRBD2 matches at 15 bases. The CDR3 end lies 3 residues beyond the end of the read and is filled in from the germline J gene. Germline assignment: CDR1 SGHVS and CDR2 FNYEAQ. The length of the CDR3 is 18 residues. V lost 5 bases to trimming and J lost 4 bases; unmatched junction nucleotides: 10. The full variable domain, with the rest looked up from reference TRBV7-6 and TRBJ2-3, is GAGVSQSPRYKVTKRGQDVALRCDPISGHVSLYWYRQALGQGPEFLTYFNYEAQQDKSGLPNDRFSAERPEGSISTLTIQRTEQRDSAMYRCASSPRTSGGASADTQYFGPGTRLTVL.

The table lists this clone with many counts. The read halts 3 residues ahead of the CDR3 end, with the missing end drawn from the germline J gene. The chain has TRBV7-2 and TRBJ1-2; TRBD1 matches at 9 bases. The CDR3 contains 13 residues. Germline trimming cut 4 bases from V and 6 bases from J; bases unmatched to any gene: 3. CDR1 and CDR2 (germline): SGHTA, FQGNSA. CDR3 sequence: CASSSGTGHGYTF. The covered CDR3 bases are TGTGCCAGCAGCTCGGGGACAGGGCATGGC.

Turning to this clone: The read is 3 residues too short to cover the CDR3 end, so that end is filled in from the germline J gene. The genes are TRBV2 and TRBJ2-7; 12 bases align to TRBD1. The CDR3 is made up of 14 amino acids. J gave up 5 bases and V 6 bases, and 5 bases lay outside the gene matches. The germline gives CDR1 SNHLY, CDR2 FYNNEI. CDR3 bases read: TGTGCCAGCAGCCAGGGACAGGGGGCTAACGAG. Its translation: CASSQGQGANE. The whole CDR3 region reads CASSQGQGANEQYF.

A few counts support this clone. The CDR3 goes on 3 residues after the read ends, and that part is filled in from the germline J gene. V gene TRBV20-1 combines with J gene TRBJ2-7, with a weak D call TRBD1 (7 bases). Per germline, CDR1 DFQATT and CDR2 SNEGSKA (reference sequence). V lost 6 bases, J lost 1 base, and 19 bases lay in between. The CDR3 totals 15 residues. The CDR3 is CSATPQAGGSYEQYF. CDR3 bases read: TGCAGTGCCACCCCGCAGGCAGGGGGGTCCTACGAG.

This clone was picked up a small number of times. The CDR3 goes on 3 residues after the read ends, and that part is filled in from the germline J gene. The chain uses TRBV30 and TRBJ1-2; no reliable D call. Germline assignment: CDR1 GTSNPN and CDR2 SVGIG (reference sequence). With 1 base removed from V and 0 bases from J, the gap between germline ends came to 6 bases. The CDR3 extends over 13 amino acids. The sequenced CDR3 bases are TGTGCCTGGAGTGGGCAGGCTAACTATGGC. Its translation: CAWSGQANYG. The complete CDR3 protein is CAWSGQANYGYTF.